This record concerns one T cell receptor (beta chain) sequence. The antigen is unknown. The RNA, about 0.45 to 1 ug, was put through reverse transcription using random hexamers. TCRdb reprocessed the immunoSEQ multiplex PCR reads via MiXCR and lists one record per CDR3 protein. In the table there are a few hundred thousand distinct CDR3 sequences, roughly 85% of which are singletons. These data originate in a study of CD8 T cells in Susac syndrome. Study findings and constraints: It was acknowledged in the study that its TCR sequencing and HLA analysis involved a relatively small number of individuals.

Trimming removed 2 bases from V and 1 base from J, with 9 bases in between. This CDR3 comprises 14 residues. Germline V lookup: CDR1 GTSNPN, CDR2 SVGIG (reference sequence). Sequencing of TCR beta was undertaken in CD8+ and CD4+ T cells derived from blood. The chain has TRBV30 and TRBJ1-5, with D perhaps matching TRBD1 (5 bases). Input material: CD8+ T cells from PBMCs. The receptor comes from a human donor with multiple sclerosis. The CDR3 spells CAWSLKGSNQPQHF. As DNA, the CDR3 is TGTGCCTGGAGTTTGAAGGGGAGCAATCAGCCCCAGCATTTT.